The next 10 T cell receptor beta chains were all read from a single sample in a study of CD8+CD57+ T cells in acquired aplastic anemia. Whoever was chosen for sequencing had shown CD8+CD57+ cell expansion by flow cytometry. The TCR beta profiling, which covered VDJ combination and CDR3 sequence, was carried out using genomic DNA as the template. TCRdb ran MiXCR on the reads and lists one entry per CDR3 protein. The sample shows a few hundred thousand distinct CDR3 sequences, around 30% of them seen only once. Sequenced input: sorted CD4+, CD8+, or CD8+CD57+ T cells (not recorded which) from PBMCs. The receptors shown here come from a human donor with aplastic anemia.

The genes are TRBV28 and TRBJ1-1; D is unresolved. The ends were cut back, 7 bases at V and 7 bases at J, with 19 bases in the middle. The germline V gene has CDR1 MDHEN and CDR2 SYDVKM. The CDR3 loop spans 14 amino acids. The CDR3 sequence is CASIPIVGWGEAFF. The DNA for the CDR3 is TGTGCCAGCATCCCCATCGTAGGTTGGGGTGAAGCTTTCTTT.

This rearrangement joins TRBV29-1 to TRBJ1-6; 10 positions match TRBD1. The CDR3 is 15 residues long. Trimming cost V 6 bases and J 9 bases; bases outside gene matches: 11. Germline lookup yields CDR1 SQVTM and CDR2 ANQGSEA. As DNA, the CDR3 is TGCAGCGTCAAAAGTGGGACAGGGGCTAGTTCACCCCTCCACTTT. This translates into CSVKSGTGASSPLHF.

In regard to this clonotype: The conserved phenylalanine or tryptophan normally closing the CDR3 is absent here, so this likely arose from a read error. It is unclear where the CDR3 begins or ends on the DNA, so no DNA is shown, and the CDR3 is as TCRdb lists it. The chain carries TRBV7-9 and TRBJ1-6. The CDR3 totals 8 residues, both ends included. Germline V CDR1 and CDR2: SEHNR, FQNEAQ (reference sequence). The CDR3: CASSLVYC.

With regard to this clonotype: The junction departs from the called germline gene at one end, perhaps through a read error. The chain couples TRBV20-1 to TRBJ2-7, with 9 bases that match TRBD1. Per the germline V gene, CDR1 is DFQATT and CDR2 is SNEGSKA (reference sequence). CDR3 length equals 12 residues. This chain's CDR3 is CSARTGVGEQYF. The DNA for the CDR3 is TGCAGCGCTAGGACAGGGGTTGGGGAGCAGTACTTC.

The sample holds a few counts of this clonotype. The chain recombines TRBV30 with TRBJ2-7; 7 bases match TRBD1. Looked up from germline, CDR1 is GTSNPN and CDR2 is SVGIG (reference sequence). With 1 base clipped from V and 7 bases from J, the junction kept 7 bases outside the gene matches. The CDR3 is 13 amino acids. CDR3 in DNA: TGTGCCTGGAGTGCCTGGGACAGCCTTGAGCAGTACTTC. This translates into CAWSAWDSLEQYF.

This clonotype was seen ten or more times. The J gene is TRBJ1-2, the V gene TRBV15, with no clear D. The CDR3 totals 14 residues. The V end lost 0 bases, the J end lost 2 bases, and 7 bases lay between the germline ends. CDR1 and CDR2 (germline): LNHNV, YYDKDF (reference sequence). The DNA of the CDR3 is TGTGCCACCAGCAGAGAGGAGGGCAACTATGGCTACACCTTC. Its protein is CATSREEGNYGYTF.

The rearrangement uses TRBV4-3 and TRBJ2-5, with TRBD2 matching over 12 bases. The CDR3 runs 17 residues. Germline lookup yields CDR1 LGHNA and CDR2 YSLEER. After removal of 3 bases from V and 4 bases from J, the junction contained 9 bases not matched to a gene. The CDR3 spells CASSQRTLAGGGETQYF. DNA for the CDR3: TGCGCCAGCAGCCAGCGAACCCTAGCGGGGGGGGGAGAGACCCAGTACTTC.

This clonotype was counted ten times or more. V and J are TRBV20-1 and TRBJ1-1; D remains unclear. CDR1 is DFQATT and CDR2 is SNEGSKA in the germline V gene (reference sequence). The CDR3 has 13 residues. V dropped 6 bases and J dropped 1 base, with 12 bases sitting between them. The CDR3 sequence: CSAIQAGNTEAFF. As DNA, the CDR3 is TGCAGTGCCATCCAAGCAGGGAACACTGAAGCTTTCTTT.

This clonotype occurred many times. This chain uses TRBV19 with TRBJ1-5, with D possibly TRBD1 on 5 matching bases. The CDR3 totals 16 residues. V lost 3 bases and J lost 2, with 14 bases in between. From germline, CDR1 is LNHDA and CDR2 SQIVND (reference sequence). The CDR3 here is CASSIWGSGGNQPQHF. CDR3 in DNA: TGTGCCAGTAGTATCTGGGGATCGGGGGGCAATCAGCCCCAGCATTTT.

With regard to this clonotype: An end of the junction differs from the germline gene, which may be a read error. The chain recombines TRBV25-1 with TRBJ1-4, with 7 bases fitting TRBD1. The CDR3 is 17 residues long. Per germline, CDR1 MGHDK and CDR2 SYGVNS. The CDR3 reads CASSGATGWYSNEKLFF. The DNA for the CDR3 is TGTGCCAGCAGTGGGGCGACAGGGTGGTACTCTAACGAAAAACTGTTTTTT.